This TCR beta chain is drawn from a study of shared clonotypes between healthy human individuals. The wider study: The study used three CD4 naive, three CD4 memory, two CD8 naive and one CD8 memory plate per donor. The study's findings and limits: The four-donor shared clonotypes exceeded non-shared clonotypes in generation probability, with non-shared ones scoring lower. Sequencing depth was a factor that was expected to affect clonotype sharing among donors.

Generated by immunoSEQ multiplex PCR, the TCRdb table keeps only in-frame clones and is missing some. Among millions of clones listed, 85% to 95% were seen once. Details on this clone: Its target is unknown.

Each sample came from a Caucasian adult donor living in Nashville, Tennessee. Trimming left V 8 bases short and J 5 bases short, with 19 bases between. Germline loops: CDR1 MNHNS, CDR2 SASEGT. This CDR3 comprises 14 residues. The specimen sequenced was naive CD4+ T cells sorted from blood. The subset is: CD45RA+ positively selected. The chain uses TRBV6-1 and TRBJ2-7, with no clear D. The sequence derives from a man between 18 and 29 years old in good health. The CDR3 nucleotides read TGTGCCAGCCAGGCGGAGATTGGCAGCCACGAGCAGTACTTC. It translates to CASQAEIGSHEQYF.